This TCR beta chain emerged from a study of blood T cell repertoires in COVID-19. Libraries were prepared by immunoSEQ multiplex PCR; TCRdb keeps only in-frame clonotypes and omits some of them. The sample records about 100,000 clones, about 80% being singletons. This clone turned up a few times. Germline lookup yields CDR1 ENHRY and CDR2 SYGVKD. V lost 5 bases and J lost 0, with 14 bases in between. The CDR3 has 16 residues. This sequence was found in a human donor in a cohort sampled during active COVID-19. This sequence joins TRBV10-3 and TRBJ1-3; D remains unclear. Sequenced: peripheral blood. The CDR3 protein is CAISPGPSNSGNTIYF. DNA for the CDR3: TGTGCCATCAGTCCCGGACCTAGCAACTCTGGAAACACCATATATTTT.